One sample yielded the 26 T cell receptor beta chains listed below, sequenced in a study of blood T cell repertoires in COVID-19. TCRdb's table, derived via immunoSEQ multiplex PCR, lists solely in-frame clones and lacks some. The sample yields approximately 290,000 clones, 75% to 90% seen once. Material: PBMCs or T cells enriched from blood (not recorded which). These TCRs come from a woman between 25 and 40 years old who had recovered from COVID-19.

The genes are TRBV19 and TRBJ1-3, with D uncertain. This CDR3 has 16 amino acids. V was shortened by 5 bases and J by 4 bases, with 18 bases between the two germline ends. Germline values: CDR1 LNHDA, CDR2 SQIVND (reference sequence). As DNA, the CDR3 is TGTGCCAGTAGTCCGCTCAAAGTTTTGGCAGGAAACACCATATATTTT. Translating gives CASSPLKVLAGNTIYF.

This chain uses TRBV28 with TRBJ2-7; maybe TRBD2 (5 bases). The V and J ends lost 7 bases and 4 bases respectively, with 17 bases between them. This CDR3 comprises 14 residues. Per the germline V gene, CDR1 is MDHEN and CDR2 is SYDVKM. The CDR3 sequence is CASMRNGWRYEQYF. CDR3 sequence (DNA): TGTGCCAGCATGAGAAATGGATGGAGGTACGAGCAGTACTTC.

The table lists this clone with a few counts. The gene calls are TRBV6-5 and TRBJ1-2, with D perhaps TRBD1 (6 bases). The CDR3 extends over 14 amino acids. Trimming took 7 bases from V and 1 from J, leaving 13 bases between them. Germline-derived CDR1 and CDR2 are MNHEY and SVGAGI. CDR3 bases: TGTGCCAGCACACCCGGACAGAGTAACTATGGCTACACCTTC. Protein sequence: CASTPGQSNYGYTF.

The chain joins TRBV6-5 to TRBJ2-1, with D maybe TRBD2 (6 bases). The CDR3 loop spans 15 amino acids. V was shortened by 0 bases and J by 2 bases, with 8 bases between the two germline ends. CDR1 is MNHEY and CDR2 is SVGAGI in the germline V gene. DNA for the CDR3: TGTGCCAGCAGTTACTCCAGACTAGCCTACAATGAGCAGTTCTTC. Translation: CASSYSRLAYNEQFF.

The chain couples TRBV20-1 to TRBJ2-2; D possibly corresponds to TRBD1 (6 bases). CDR1 is DFQATT and CDR2 is SNEGSKA in the germline V gene (reference sequence). The CDR3 runs 11 residues. V lost 5 bases, J lost 6 bases, and 7 bases lay in between. CDR3 DNA sequence: TGCAGTGCTCGACAGGCCGGGGAGCTGTTTTTT. Its protein is CSARQAGELFF.

This clone was detected many times. The V gene is TRBV10-3, the J gene TRBJ1-1; no definite D call. The V and J ends lost 8 bases and 5 bases respectively, with 24 bases between them. Germline CDR1 ENHRY, CDR2 SYGVKD. CDR3 length: 16 amino acids. CDR3 nucleotides: TGTGCCATCGCTCCCGGGGTAGGGAGCTCTATGACTGAAGCTTTCTTT. The encoded protein is CAIAPGVGSSMTEAFF.

The chain employs TRBV19 and TRBJ2-3, with 7 bases identical to TRBD1. The germline V gene encodes CDR1 LNHDA and CDR2 SQIVND (reference sequence). CDR3 length: 15 residues. V shed 1 base, J shed 2 bases, and the junction held 3 bases outside the gene matches. The chain's CDR3 is CASSIGQGHTDTQYF. The CDR3 nucleotides read TGTGCCAGTAGTATAGGACAGGGACACACAGATACGCAGTATTTT.

The chain employs TRBV10-1 and TRBJ1-6; D not certain. The CDR3 has 13 amino acids. Trimming cost V 5 bases and J 5 bases, with 7 bases left between them. Germline-derived CDR1 and CDR2 are WNHNN and SYGVQD (reference sequence). DNA for the CDR3: TGCGCCAGCAGTCCAAGCGATAATTCACCCCTCCACTTT. It yields the protein CASSPSDNSPLHF.

The chain employs TRBV6-5 and TRBJ1-6; D perhaps matches TRBD1 (5 bases). Germline V gene data show CDR1 as MNHEY and CDR2 as SVGAGI. V was trimmed by 4 bases and J by 8 bases, leaving 9 bases between them. The CDR3 is 13 amino acids. CDR3: CASSWGEYSPLHF. CDR3 coding DNA: TGTGCCAGCAGTTGGGGCGAGTATTCACCCCTCCACTTT.

This clone has only one observation. The chain couples TRBV19 to TRBJ1-2; 7 nucleotides match TRBD1. The germline CDR1 and CDR2 sequences are LNHDA and SQIVND (reference sequence). Germline trimming cut 6 bases from V and 10 bases from J; bases unmatched to any gene: 14. CDR3 length: 14 amino acids. The CDR3 loop is CASRNPPRQGVYTF. CDR3 nucleotide sequence: TGTGCCAGTAGAAACCCCCCGCGACAGGGTGTCTACACCTTC.

The chain carries TRBV19 and TRBJ1-1, with a weak D call TRBD1 (6 bases). CDR1 LNHDA and CDR2 SQIVND come from the germline V gene (reference sequence). This CDR3 is 14 amino acids long. The ends were cut back, 3 bases at V and 6 bases at J, with 14 bases in the middle. CDR3 DNA: TGTGCCAGTAGTATTTTTAGGGGGAGGGCTGAAGCTTTCTTT. It translates to CASSIFRGRAEAFF.

The CDR3, as DNA: TGTGCCAGCAGCCAAACAGGGGCGAACACTGAAGCTTTCTTT. This translates into CASSQTGANTEAFF. The rearrangement joins TRBV3-1 (or the pseudogene TRBV3-2) to TRBJ1-1; TRBD1 agrees at 7 bases. The germline V gene has CDR1 LGHDT and CDR2 YNNKEL (reference sequence). This CDR3 has 14 residues. Trimming took 2 bases from V and 1 from J; bases not matched to a gene: 1.

The chain joins TRBV2 to TRBJ2-1; TRBD2 aligns across 11 bases. The germline V gene encodes CDR1 SNHLY and CDR2 FYNNEI. This CDR3 has 18 amino acids. With 7 bases clipped from V and 4 bases from J, the junction kept 15 bases outside the gene matches. CDR3 residues: CASTPRGTGTSGYNEQFF. The DNA of the CDR3 is TGTGCCAGCACACCCAGAGGGACCGGGACTAGCGGATACAATGAGCAGTTCTTC. Variable domain in full (rest from reference TRBV2 and TRBJ2-1): EPEVTQTPSHQVTQMGQEVILRCVPISNHLYFYWYRQILGQKVEFLVSFYNNEISEKSEIFDDQFSVERPDGSNFTLKIRSTKLEDSAMYFCASTPRGTGTSGYNEQFFGPGTRLTVL.

This sequence joins TRBV28 and TRBJ2-1; possible D gene TRBD1, 6 bases. The CDR3 spans 15 residues. The V gene's germline CDR1 is MDHEN and CDR2 SYDVKM. Trimming cost V 4 bases and J 0 bases, with 10 bases left between them. As DNA, the CDR3 is TGTGCCAGCAGTTATACAGGGAGCTCCTACAATGAGCAGTTCTTC. Its protein product is CASSYTGSSYNEQFF.

V gene TRBV29-1 combines with J gene TRBJ2-1; the match to TRBD2 covers 7 bases. Trimming took 1 base from V and 1 from J; bases not matched to a gene: 4. This CDR3 is 15 amino acids long. Germline V gives CDR1 SQVTM, CDR2 ANQGSEA. The DNA of the CDR3 is TGCAGCGTTGAAGGGGCTAGCGGTTCCTACAATGAGCAGTTCTTC. It yields the protein CSVEGASGSYNEQFF.

The chain uses TRBV27 and TRBJ1-1; D is perhaps TRBD1 (6 bases). Germline CDR1 reads MNHEY; CDR2 reads SMNVEV (reference sequence). The CDR3 extends over 15 amino acids. Deletions cut 3 bases from V and 1 base from J, with 12 bases between. The CDR3 loop reads CASSFLGRGNTEAFF. CDR3 in DNA: TGTGCCAGCAGTTTCTTGGGCAGGGGGAACACTGAAGCTTTCTTT.

In its sample, this clone was seen a few times. The genes are TRBV2 and TRBJ2-3, with D possibly TRBD2 on 5 matching bases. Germline assignment: CDR1 SNHLY and CDR2 FYNNEI. V lost 7 bases and J 2 bases, leaving 25 bases between the germline ends. CDR3 length: 18 residues. The CDR3 DNA reads as TGTGCCAGCACCCCTCCGCGAGGGAAGGAACCGTACACAGATACGCAGTATTTT. Translating gives CASTPPRGKEPYTDTQYF.

The chain joins TRBV15 to TRBJ1-2; perhaps TRBD1 as D (6 bases). CDR3 length: 12 residues. Germline V gene sequence: CDR1 LNHNV, CDR2 YYDKDF (reference sequence). The V gene lost 5 bases and the J gene lost 14 bases, with 18 bases spanning the gap. DNA for the CDR3: TGTGCCACCAGCCCTGGAAGGGGGAAGGAGACCTTC. Protein product: CATSPGRGKETF.

This clone was detected once. Other DNA sequences in the sample encode the same CDR3. The V call is TRBV27, the J call TRBJ2-6; possibly TRBD2 for D (5 bases). The V gene's germline CDR1 is MNHEY and CDR2 SMNVEV (reference sequence). The CDR3 is made up of 14 amino acids. Trimming took 4 bases from V and 2 from J, leaving 6 bases between them. This CDR3 is CASSSGAGANVLTF. The CDR3 nucleotides are TGTGCCAGCAGTTCCGGGGCTGGGGCCAACGTCCTGACTTTC.

The J gene is TRBJ1-2, the V gene TRBV19, with D perhaps TRBD1 (5 bases). The length of the CDR3 is 15 residues. CDR1 and CDR2 (germline): LNHDA, SQIVND (reference sequence). Trimming took 6 bases from V and 0 from J, leaving 14 bases between them. This chain's CDR3 is CASRDTGRANYGYTF. The CDR3 DNA follows: TGTGCCAGTAGAGATACAGGAAGAGCTAACTATGGCTACACCTTC.

The rearrangement joins TRBV19 to TRBJ2-2, with a possible D match to TRBD1 (5 bases). V lost 3 bases, J lost 5 bases, and 7 bases lay in between. The CDR3 sequence is 13 residues long. Germline V gene data show CDR1 as LNHDA and CDR2 as SQIVND (reference sequence). CDR3 sequence (DNA): TGTGCCAGTAGTATCTCAGGGACCGGGGAGCTGTTTTTT. This translates into CASSISGTGELFF.

V is TRBV30 and J is TRBJ2-1; possibly TRBD1 for D (5 bases). Germline assignment: CDR1 GTSNPN and CDR2 SVGIG (reference sequence). V shed 1 base and J shed 4 bases, with 8 bases lying between them. This CDR3 comprises 13 residues. The CDR3 is CAWSDRLYNEQFF. The CDR3 coding sequence is TGTGCCTGGAGTGACAGGTTATACAATGAGCAGTTCTTC. Using reference TRBV30 and TRBJ2-1 for the parts outside the CDR3, the full variable domain is SQTIHQWPATLVQPVGSPLSLECTVEGTSNPNLYWYRQAAGRGLQLLFYSVGIGQISSEVPQNLSASRPQDRQFILSSKKLLLSDSGFYLCAWSDRLYNEQFFGPGTRLTVL.

The chain uses TRBV28 and TRBJ2-3; D is possibly TRBD1 (5 bases). The CDR3 length is 15 residues. The germline V gene has CDR1 MDHEN and CDR2 SYDVKM. The ends were cut back, 7 bases at V and 0 bases at J, with 14 bases in the middle. The DNA for the CDR3 is TGTGCCAGCACGGTCGTAGGGGCCAGCACAGATACGCAGTATTTT. Residues: CASTVVGASTDTQYF.

V gene TRBV28 combines with J gene TRBJ1-1; the D is unclear. The germline V gene has CDR1 MDHEN and CDR2 SYDVKM. The V end lost 6 bases, the J end lost 0 bases, and 8 bases lay between the germline ends. This CDR3 contains 13 residues. DNA for the CDR3: TGTGCCAGCAGCCGCACTATGAACACTGAAGCTTTCTTT. Its translation: CASSRTMNTEAFF.

This clone was counted at least ten times. The chain carries TRBV30 and TRBJ2-3; a weak D match, TRBD2 (6 bases). Trimming took 4 bases from V and 3 from J, leaving 17 bases between them. CDR3 size: 15 residues. The germline gives CDR1 GTSNPN, CDR2 SVGIG (reference sequence). CDR3 nucleotide sequence: TGTGCCTGGACCCTTTGGGGAGGAACTACAGATACGCAGTATTTT. This codes for CAWTLWGGTTDTQYF.

The rearrangement links TRBV19 to TRBJ2-2; TRBD1 matches at 7 bases. The CDR3 has 11 residues. Germline V gene data show CDR1 as LNHDA and CDR2 as SQIVND (reference sequence). With 10 bases clipped from V and 13 bases from J, the junction kept 9 bases outside the gene matches. This CDR3 is CATGQALRLFF. CDR3 nucleotides: TGTGCCACTGGACAGGCCCTCCGGCTGTTTTTT. The full variable domain, in which reference TRBV19 and TRBJ2-2 provide the parts outside the CDR3, is DGGITQSPKYLFRKEGQNVTLSCEQNLNHDAMYWYRQDPGQGLRLIYYSQIVNDFQKGDIAEGYSVSREKKESFPLTVTSAQKNPTAFYLCATGQALRLFFGEGSRLTVL.